These 20 T cell receptor beta chains share one sample of origin, sequenced in a study of molecular identifiers for immune sequencing clone quantification (dated by TCRdb to the late 2010s). Receptors were amplified or captured by PCR. The sequencing machine was an Illumina HiSeq 4000. The raw public reads went through TCRdb reprocessing: fastp at Q25, MiXCR clone calling, in-frame beta chains kept. Merged by CDR3 protein, the rows form single entries marked with the most common genes and DNA. The sample table lists under 85,000 distinct CDR3 sequences, around a sixth of them with a count of one. Jointly, the top ten make up approximately 1.5% of the sample. The sample taken for sequencing was naive CD8+ T cells from blood, with Jurkat cell RNA spiked in. The sample's cell subset or site label is to be understood as: FACS-sorted CD8+CD4-CCR7+CD45RA+ naive T cells. The receptors derive from a human donor in good health. Some libraries in this study had Jurkat cell RNA spiked in.

V gene TRBV6-1 combines with J gene TRBJ2-7; 10 positions agree with TRBD1. CDR1 and CDR2 (germline): MNHNS, SASEGT. The V gene end was trimmed by 5 bases and the J gene end by 3 bases; junction bases not matched to a gene: 4. The CDR3 is made up of 14 amino acids. The CDR3 region has the DNA TGTGCCAGCAGTTGGACAGGGGGAATCTACGAGCAGTACTTC. It is translated as CASSWTGGIYEQYF.

As to this clonotype: A much larger clone sits a single nucleotide away, making a read error possible. This sequence joins TRBV5-1 and TRBJ2-5, with D unresolved. Germline values: CDR1 SGHRS, CDR2 YFSETQ. V dropped 4 bases and J dropped 0 bases, with 13 bases sitting between them. CDR3 length equals 15 residues. As DNA, the CDR3 is TGCGCCAGCAGCATAATCTACAGATACCAAGAGACCCAGTACTTC. It encodes CASSIIYRYQETQYF.

A word on this clonotype: Just one base apart from a much larger clone, this may be a read error. This chain links TRBV27 with TRBJ2-6; D is ambiguous. The CDR3 consists of 15 residues. Between the trimmed V and J ends, which lost 5 bases and 0 bases, there was a span of 8 bases. CDR1 is MNHEY and CDR2 is SMNVEV in the germline V gene (reference sequence). The CDR3 loop reads CASSLLHSGANVLTF. The CDR3 DNA is TGTGCCAGCAGTCTCCTACACTCTGGGGCCAACGTCCTGACTTTC.

This clonotype appeared many times. This chain uses TRBV20-1 with TRBJ2-7, with D possibly matching TRBD2 (5 bases). Germline lookup yields CDR1 DFQATT and CDR2 SNEGSKA (reference sequence). V lost 2 bases to trimming and J lost 3 bases, with 11 bases between them. This CDR3 is 13 amino acids long. The CDR3 is CSARISEGYEQYF. DNA of the CDR3: TGCAGTGCTAGAATTAGCGAGGGCTACGAGCAGTACTTC.

There are many counts of this clonotype. The rearrangement links TRBV10-2 to TRBJ1-4; D ambiguous. The V and J ends lost 6 bases and 8 bases respectively, with 7 bases between them. The CDR3 sequence is 11 residues long. Germline values: CDR1 WSHSY, CDR2 SAAADI. Here the CDR3 reads CASREGEKLFF. CDR3 nucleotides: TGCGCCAGCAGAGAAGGGGAAAAACTGTTTTTT.

J is TRBJ2-7 and V is TRBV7-6; 9 bases are shared with TRBD2. The V and J ends lost 5 bases and 2 bases, in that order; junction bases with no gene match: 10. The CDR3 totals 16 residues. Germline V gene data show CDR1 as SGHVS and CDR2 as FNYEAQ. The CDR3 reads CASSLRSSGAAYEQYF. DNA of the CDR3: TGTGCCAGCAGCCTCCGGTCTAGCGGGGCTGCCTACGAGCAGTACTTC.

Concerning this clonotype: With a much larger clone just one base away, this may be a read error. The chain joins TRBV7-9 to TRBJ1-2; D is uncertain. This CDR3 is built from 12 residues. CDR1 SEHNR and CDR2 FQNEAQ come from the germline V gene (reference sequence). The germline V and J ends were trimmed by 8 bases and 2 bases, with 9 bases remaining between them. This CDR3 is CASGGGNYGYTF. The CDR3 DNA reads as TGTGCCAGCGGCGGCGGAAACTATGGCTACACCTTC.

This clonotype was counted at least ten times. The rearrangement links TRBV2 to TRBJ1-4; 8 nucleotides align to TRBD1. The germline V gene encodes CDR1 SNHLY and CDR2 FYNNEI. The trim removed 6 bases at V and 4 bases at J, leaving 10 bases unmatched. The CDR3 extends over 16 amino acids. As DNA, the CDR3 is TGTGCCAGCAGCCCCACCCGGACAGGGTATAATGAAAAACTGTTTTTT. Encoded protein: CASSPTRTGYNEKLFF.

This clonotype has at least ten counts. V and J are TRBV19 and TRBJ1-4; 7 nucleotides align to TRBD1. V shed 5 bases and J 13 bases; nucleotides not matched to a gene: 16. CDR1 and CDR2 from the germline V gene are LNHDA and SQIVND (reference sequence). The CDR3 spans 15 residues. Here the CDR3 reads CASSSWTGGGLGLFF. In DNA, the CDR3 is TGTGCCAGTAGTTCCTGGACCGGAGGGGGCCTTGGACTGTTTTTT.

There are many counts of this clonotype. The V gene is TRBV7-9, the J gene TRBJ1-4; tentative D call: TRBD1 (5 bases). The CDR3 is 17 residues long. CDR1 is SEHNR, CDR2 FQNEAQ, per germline (reference sequence). Between the trimmed V and J ends, which lost 4 bases and 4 bases, there was a span of 19 bases. CDR3 nucleotides: TGTGCCAGCAGCTCAAACCGGGACGGGACTTATAATGAAAAACTGTTTTTT. Residues: CASSSNRDGTYNEKLFF.

This clonotype came up many times. The genes are TRBV7-3 and TRBJ2-1; D not resolved. CDR1 is SGHTA, CDR2 FQGTGA, per germline. V shed 0 bases and J shed 2 bases, with 17 bases lying between them. This CDR3 contains 18 residues. This chain's CDR3 is CASSLTPLIGVTYNEQFF. CDR3 coding DNA: TGTGCCAGCAGCTTAACCCCTCTTATAGGAGTAACCTACAATGAGCAGTTCTTC.

This clonotype turned up a few times. The gene calls are TRBV11-2 and TRBJ2-5; TRBD2 matches at 7 bases. The CDR3 extends over 13 amino acids. With 4 bases clipped from V and 12 bases from J, the junction kept 11 bases outside the gene matches. Germline CDR1 reads SGHAT; CDR2 reads FQNNGV. The CDR3 DNA is TGTGCCAGCAGCTCTATGGCGGGGGAGCGGGAGTACTTC. Its translation: CASSSMAGEREYF.

This clonotype was observed many times. The chain combines TRBV11-2 with TRBJ2-6, with D hard to call. The CDR3 has 16 residues. V lost 0 bases and J lost 0, with 6 bases in between. Germline V gene lookup returns CDR1 SGHAT and CDR2 FQNNGV. The CDR3 nucleotides are TGTGCCAGCAGCTTAGATCCCCCCTCTGGGGCCAACGTCCTGACTTTC. It is translated as CASSLDPPSGANVLTF.

There are a few counts of this clonotype. The chain carries TRBV24-1 and TRBJ1-4; the match to TRBD1 covers 8 bases. The V segment lost 4 bases and the J segment 0 bases; nucleotides outside the gene matches: 9. The CDR3 is 18 residues long. CDR1 and CDR2 (germline): KGHDR, SFDVKD. As DNA, the CDR3 is TGTGCCACCAGTGACTCGGACAGGGCGAGGACAACTAATGAAAAACTGTTTTTT. Amino acids: CATSDSDRARTTNEKLFF.

This clonotype was counted only a few times. With a much larger clone just one base away, this may be a read error. The rearrangement links TRBV9 to TRBJ1-1, with D possibly TRBD1 on 6 matching bases. This CDR3 spans 13 amino acids. CDR1 SGDLS and CDR2 YYNGEE come from the germline V gene. The CDR3, as DNA: TGTGCCTGCAGCATAGGGGGTGGCACTGAAGCTTTCTTT. Residues: CACSIGGGTEAFF.

This clonotype was detected many times. Here the CDR3 reads CSARAPPNPYEQYF. The CDR3 DNA reads as TGCAGTGCTAGGGCCCCGCCTAACCCCTACGAGCAGTACTTC. V is TRBV20-1 and J is TRBJ2-7, with D unresolved. The CDR3 loop spans 14 amino acids. Germline V gene data show CDR1 as DFQATT and CDR2 as SNEGSKA (reference sequence). Trimming shortened V by 3 bases and J by 2 bases, and 14 bases separated the two germline ends.

Regarding this clonotype: One base away lies a much larger clone, so this may be a sequencing read error. This likely comes from a read error, as the CDR3 has no conserved phenylalanine or tryptophan at its end. This chain links TRBV28 with TRBJ2-7; 10 bases are a match to TRBD2. The J segment lost 6 bases and the V segment lost 9 bases, leaving 11 bases of the junction unmatched. CDR1 and CDR2 from the germline V gene are MDHEN and SYDVKM. The CDR3 is made up of 14 amino acids. The CDR3 DNA sequence: TGTGCCAGTCTACCGGGGGTAGCGGGAGGCGAGCAGTACTAC. Its protein product is CASLPGVAGGEQYY.

This clonotype was picked up one time. As the CDR3 is not closed by the conserved phenylalanine or tryptophan, this likely results from a read error. The chain uses TRBV7-6 and TRBJ2-7; 9 nucleotides agree with TRBD2. From germline, CDR1 is SGHVS and CDR2 FNYEAQ. The CDR3 spans 14 residues. Germline trimming cut 2 bases from V and 7 bases from J; bases unmatched to any gene: 6. The CDR3 loop reads CASSLPPAGGEQYS. DNA for the CDR3: TGTGCCAGCAGCTTACCCCCAGCGGGGGGAGAGCAGTACTCC.

This clonotype was seen repeatedly, ten times or more. V is TRBV5-4 and J is TRBJ2-2; D remains unclear. The CDR3 consists of 12 residues. The germline V gene encodes CDR1 SGHNT and CDR2 YYREEE (reference sequence). V was clipped by 7 bases and J by 6 bases, with 10 bases between them. Here the CDR3 DNA reads TGTGCCAGCGCCGATGTCGCCGGGGAGCTGTTTTTT. The encoded protein is CASADVAGELFF.

The sample holds many counts of this clonotype. This chain joins TRBV5-6 and TRBJ2-5; no firm D call. From germline, CDR1 is SGHDT and CDR2 YYEEEE. V was cut by 0 bases and J by 1 base, with 10 bases left in between. The CDR3 loop spans 15 amino acids. The CDR3 DNA is TGTGCCAGCAGCTTGGGGATGACGGTCCAAGAGACCCAGTACTTC. It codes for CASSLGMTVQETQYF.